Listed here are 18 T cell receptor beta chains from one sample, sequenced in a study of shared clonotypes between healthy human individuals. Assay: immunoSEQ multiplex PCR; the TCRdb copy retains only in-frame clones and omits some. Of about 730,000 clones listed, roughly two thirds are singletons. Specimen: memory CD4+ T cells sorted from blood. Subset here: CD45RA-negative fraction. Every receptor here comes from a woman aged 25 to 39 in good health.

This clone was recorded only once. V gene TRBV2 combines with J gene TRBJ2-5; D is unclear. The CDR3 extends over 15 amino acids. CDR1 and CDR2 from the germline V gene are SNHLY and FYNNEI. The germline V and J ends were trimmed by 4 bases and 5 bases, with 17 bases remaining between them. CDR3 sequence: CASSGQLGTQETQYF. DNA for the CDR3: TGTGCCAGCAGTGGACAATTAGGAACCCAGGAGACCCAGTACTTC.

The CDR3 here is CASSHRQEQFF. CDR3 bases: TGTGCCAGCAGTCATCGACAGGAGCAGTTCTTC. The chain combines TRBV27 with TRBJ2-1; maybe TRBD1 (5 bases). The germline V and J ends were trimmed by 5 bases and 10 bases, with 9 bases remaining between them. Germline V gene data show CDR1 as MNHEY and CDR2 as SMNVEV (reference sequence). This CDR3 region has 11 residues.

To note about this clone: This clone may be a read error of a much larger clone one base away. The chain links TRBV7-7 to TRBJ1-3; possible D gene TRBD1, 5 bases. CDR1 and CDR2 (germline): SSHAT, FNYEAQ (reference sequence). CDR3 length: 13 amino acids. V was clipped by 4 bases and J by 3 bases, with 7 bases between them. The CDR3 region is CASSSDIGNTIYF. The CDR3 region has the DNA TGTGCCAGCAGCTCGGACATTGGAAACACCATATATTTT.

This clone was found a few times. The chain employs TRBV5-1 and TRBJ1-1; TRBD1 matches at 8 bases. The length of the CDR3 is 15 residues. Germline CDR1 reads SGHRS; CDR2 reads YFSETQ. The J segment lost 4 bases and the V segment lost 4 bases, leaving 9 bases of the junction unmatched. CDR3 nucleotide sequence: TGCGCCAGCAGCCCGCAGGGGGCGACGGGCACTGAAGCTTTCTTT. Translating it yields CASSPQGATGTEAFF. The whole variable domain, remainder taken from reference TRBV5-1 and TRBJ1-1, is KAGVTQTPRYLIKTRGQQVTLSCSPISGHRSVSWYQQTPGQGLQFLFEYFSETQRNKGNFPGRFSGRQFSNSRSEMNVSTLELGDSALYLCASSPQGATGTEAFFGQGTRLTVV.

This clone has only one observation. The gene calls are TRBV7-9 and TRBJ2-3; D may match TRBD1 or TRBD2 (7 bases each). V gave up 1 base and J gave up 4 bases, with 18 bases separating them. Germline V gene sequence: CDR1 SEHNR, CDR2 FQNEAQ (reference sequence). The CDR3 length is 17 residues. CDR3 nucleotide sequence: TGTGCCAGCAGCTTAGTTTTCCAGGGGGAGGGTCCAGATACGCAGTATTTT. Protein: CASSLVFQGEGPDTQYF.

This clone was recorded at least ten times. The chain recombines TRBV5-1 with TRBJ2-5, with D possibly called TRBD1 or TRBD2 (5 bases each). Germline assignment: CDR1 SGHRS and CDR2 YFSETQ. V dropped 4 bases and J dropped 2 bases, with 12 bases sitting between them. The CDR3 loop spans 14 amino acids. In DNA, the CDR3 is TGCGCCAGCAGCCTAGGGACCCTACAAGAGACCCAGTACTTC. Protein sequence: CASSLGTLQETQYF.

The chain employs TRBV25-1 and TRBJ2-7; D is ambiguous. Germline lookup yields CDR1 MGHDK and CDR2 SYGVNS. V gave up 3 bases and J gave up 1 base, with 4 bases separating them. The CDR3 is 12 amino acids. CDR3 loop: CASSEGSYEQYF. As DNA, the CDR3 is TGTGCCAGCAGTGAGGGATCCTACGAGCAGTACTTC.

The V gene is TRBV7-2, the J gene TRBJ1-3; 7 bases line up with TRBD1. The V gene end was trimmed by 2 bases and the J gene end by 0 bases; junction bases not matched to a gene: 10. Germline loops: CDR1 SGHTA, CDR2 FQGNSA. The CDR3 totals 18 residues. Here the CDR3 DNA reads TGTGCCAGCAGCTTATCGTGGGCCAGGGGGGGCTCTGGAAACACCATATATTTT. It encodes CASSLSWARGGSGNTIYF.

The genes are TRBV6-1 and TRBJ2-1, with 7 bases lining up with TRBD1. The CDR3 consists of 12 residues. V lost 7 bases and J lost 10; bases outside the gene matches: 7. Germline V gene lookup returns CDR1 MNHNS and CDR2 SASEGT. The CDR3 sequence is CASKEGAKEQFF. The CDR3 DNA reads TGTGCCAGCAAAGAGGGGGCCAAGGAGCAGTTCTTC.

This rearrangement joins TRBV11-3 to TRBJ2-5; D is possibly TRBD1 or TRBD2 (6 bases each). The CDR3 is made up of 15 amino acids. Per the germline V gene, CDR1 is SGHNT and CDR2 is YENEEA. Trimming stripped 6 bases from V and 5 bases from J, with 19 bases between. CDR3 amino acids: CASSRGGQPQETQYF. CDR3 bases: TGTGCCAGCAGTCGGGGAGGACAGCCCCAGGAGACCCAGTACTTC.

This rearrangement joins TRBV5-6 to TRBJ1-1; unclear D gene. The ends were cut back, 1 base at V and 1 base at J, with 20 bases in the middle. The CDR3 runs 18 residues. In germline, CDR1 is SGHDT, CDR2 YYEEEE. CDR3 DNA sequence: TGTGCCAGCAGCTTGAATCCAGGACTAACCGTTGGGAACACTGAAGCTTTCTTT. Its protein product is CASSLNPGLTVGNTEAFF.

The genes are TRBV19 and TRBJ2-7, with TRBD1 as a possible D gene (6 bases). Per the germline V gene, CDR1 is LNHDA and CDR2 is SQIVND (reference sequence). V was trimmed by 5 bases and J by 6 bases, leaving 17 bases between them. This CDR3 is built from 14 residues. As DNA, the CDR3 is TGTGCCAGTAGTTCACTCCCCACAGGGTCCGAGCAGTACTTC. It specifies CASSSLPTGSEQYF.

This clone was recorded many times. The genes are TRBV29-1 and TRBJ2-2, with D perhaps matching TRBD1 (6 bases). Germline V gene sequence: CDR1 SQVTM, CDR2 ANQGSEA. The CDR3 covers 15 residues. The ends were cut back, 6 bases at V and 5 bases at J, with 19 bases in the middle. The CDR3 here is CSVSRTEALTGELFF. DNA for the CDR3: TGCAGCGTCAGCCGGACAGAGGCCTTGACCGGGGAGCTGTTTTTT.

The chain carries TRBV5-1 and TRBJ2-2, with D possibly matching TRBD1 (6 bases). The CDR3 covers 14 residues. Germline V gene data show CDR1 as SGHRS and CDR2 as YFSETQ. V was cut by 3 bases and J by 3 bases, with 9 bases left in between. The CDR3 region is CASSSGQYTGELFF. In DNA form, the CDR3 reads TGCGCCAGCAGCTCCGGACAGTACACCGGGGAGCTGTTTTTT.

A note on this clone: This specimen includes other DNA sequences encoding the same CDR3. This chain uses TRBV2 with TRBJ1-4; TRBD1 matches at 9 bases. Trimming took 6 bases from V and 6 from J; bases not matched to a gene: 5. CDR1 and CDR2 (germline): SNHLY, FYNNEI. This CDR3 has 14 amino acids. For the CDR3, the DNA is TGTGCCAGCAGACCCACAGGGGGCTATGAAAAACTGTTTTTT. It specifies CASRPTGGYEKLFF.

This chain links TRBV28 with TRBJ1-2, with D possibly being TRBD1 (5 bases). The V end was cut by 3 bases, the J end by 5 bases, with 10 bases between. This CDR3 has 13 residues. Germline lookup yields CDR1 MDHEN and CDR2 SYDVKM. CDR3 sequence: CASSFFAGYGYTF. The DNA for the CDR3 is TGTGCCAGCAGTTTCTTTGCAGGGTATGGCTACACCTTC.

This chain uses TRBV14 with TRBJ1-2, with D hard to call. The germline CDR1 and CDR2 sequences are SGHDN and FVKESK. The V end lost 1 base, the J end lost 4 bases, and 4 bases lay between the germline ends. The CDR3 sequence is 12 residues long. The CDR3 spells CASSQALYGYTF. The CDR3 coding sequence is TGTGCCAGCAGCCAAGCCCTCTATGGCTACACCTTC.

V usage is TRBV7-6 and J usage is TRBJ1-3, with D perhaps matching TRBD1 (6 bases). This CDR3 is 16 amino acids long. Germline V CDR1 and CDR2: SGHVS, FNYEAQ. The germline V and J ends were trimmed by 1 base and 4 bases, with 14 bases remaining between them. The CDR3 DNA is TGTGCCAGCAGCTTAGTATCGGGGGCGAAAGGAAACACCATATATTTT. Encoded protein: CASSLVSGAKGNTIYF.